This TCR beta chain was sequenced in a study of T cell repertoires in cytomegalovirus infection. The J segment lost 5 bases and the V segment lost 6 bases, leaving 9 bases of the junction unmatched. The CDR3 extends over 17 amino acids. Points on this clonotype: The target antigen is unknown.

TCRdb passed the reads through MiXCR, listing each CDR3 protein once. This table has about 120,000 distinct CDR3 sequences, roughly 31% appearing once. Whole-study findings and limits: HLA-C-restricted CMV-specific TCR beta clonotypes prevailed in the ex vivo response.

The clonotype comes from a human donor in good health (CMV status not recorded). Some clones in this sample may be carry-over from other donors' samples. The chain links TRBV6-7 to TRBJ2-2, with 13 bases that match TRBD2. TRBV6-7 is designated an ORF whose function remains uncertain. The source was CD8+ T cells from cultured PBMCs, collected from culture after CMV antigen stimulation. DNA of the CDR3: TGTGCCAGCAGCTCGGGACTAGCGGGGATATGGACCGGGGAGCTGTTTTTT. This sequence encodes CASSSGLAGIWTGELFF.